Below, 23 T cell receptor beta chains from the same sample are listed, as sequenced in a study of T cells expressing NK-cell markers. TCRdb reprocessed the 5' RACE reads; each CDR3 protein has one entry and no DNA is given. In all, the sample yields roughly 390,000 distinct CDR3 sequences. The specimen was blood T cells: a sorted CD56 or NKG2C T cell subset, CD4+ or CD8+ T cells, or bulk PBMC T cells (not recorded which). The receptors were sampled from a woman aged 45 to 65 in good health.

The chain has TRBV5-1 and TRBJ2-1. Germline V gives CDR1 SGHRS, CDR2 YFSETQ. This CDR3 region has 12 residues. CDR3 residues: CASSLRDNEQFF. The whole variable domain, filled in from reference TRBV5-1 and TRBJ2-1, reads KAGVTQTPRYLIKTRGQQVTLSCSPISGHRSVSWYQQTPGQGLQFLFEYFSETQRNKGNFPGRFSGRQFSNSRSEMNVSTLELGDSALYLCASSLRDNEQFFGPGTRLTVL.

The gene calls are TRBV5-6 and TRBJ2-2. Per germline, CDR1 SGHDT and CDR2 YYEEEE. The CDR3 consists of 14 residues. The CDR3 protein is CASSGVGNTGELFF.

The V and J genes are TRBV5-1 and TRBJ2-1; TCRdb indicates TRBD1, and absent DNA this call remains unverified. CDR3 length: 13 residues. Germline V gives CDR1 SGHRS, CDR2 YFSETQ. The CDR3: CASSLTRANEQFF.

The V and J genes are TRBV5-6 and TRBJ1-1; TCRdb calls TRBD1, which cannot be checked without DNA. Germline-derived CDR1 and CDR2 are SGHDT and YYEEEE. CDR3 length equals 13 residues. CDR3 sequence reads: CASSPTRGTEAFF.

The rearrangement joins TRBV7-9 to TRBJ2-1; the TRBD2 assignment by TCRdb is unverifiable without DNA. CDR1 and CDR2 (germline): SEHNR, FQNEAQ (reference sequence). CDR3 size: 14 residues. CDR3 in amino acids: CASTRLAGSNEQFF.

The chain employs TRBV30 and TRBJ1-1; no DNA is available, so the TRBD1 call from TCRdb remains unchecked. Germline CDR1 is GTSNPN and CDR2 is SVGIG (reference sequence). The CDR3 runs to 13 residues. CDR3 in amino acids: CAWTGTTNTEAFF.

The V and J genes are TRBV19 and TRBJ2-1; TCRdb lists TRBD2, though no DNA is available to test this call. Germline lookup yields CDR1 LNHDA and CDR2 SQIVND (reference sequence). CDR3 length: 16 residues. The CDR3 here is CASSIRGLAPYNEQFF. Full variable domain (missing parts from reference TRBV19 and TRBJ2-1): DGGITQSPKYLFRKEGQNVTLSCEQNLNHDAMYWYRQDPGQGLRLIYYSQIVNDFQKGDIAEGYSVSREKKESFPLTVTSAQKNPTAFYLCASSIRGLAPYNEQFFGPGTRLTVL.

The V gene is TRBV20-1, the J gene TRBJ2-3; with no DNA, the TCRdb D assignment of TRBD2 cannot be verified. Per germline, CDR1 DFQATT and CDR2 SNEGSKA (reference sequence). This CDR3 has 12 amino acids. CDR3 sequence reads: CSARSGFLAQYF.

J is TRBJ2-2 and V is TRBV5-1; absent DNA, TCRdb's TRBD2 call cannot be checked. Looked up from germline, CDR1 is SGHRS and CDR2 is YFSETQ. This CDR3 region has 19 residues. CDR3: CASSLAGPTGNRDTGELFF.

V is TRBV11-2 and J is TRBJ2-1; TCRdb lists TRBD2, though no DNA is available to test this call. Germline CDR1 SGHAT, CDR2 FQNNGV. There are 16 residues in the CDR3. The CDR3 sequence is CASSLSITGGYNEQFF.

The chain has TRBV5-1 and TRBJ2-6. Per germline, CDR1 SGHRS and CDR2 YFSETQ. This CDR3 is built from 16 residues. CDR3 sequence: CASSSGSGVGANVLTF.

V and J are TRBV24-1 and TRBJ2-3. CDR3 length: 15 amino acids. Germline V CDR1 and CDR2: KGHDR, SFDVKD. CDR3 sequence reads: CATSDLDGSTDTQYF.

The chain uses TRBV7-6 and TRBJ2-5; TCRdb selects TRBD2, and the lack of DNA leaves this call unchecked. The CDR3 contains 15 residues. The germline V gene has CDR1 SGHVS and CDR2 FNYEAQ. CDR3 loop: CASSPAWMVQETQYF.

The chain recombines TRBV7-9 with TRBJ2-3; TCRdb lists TRBD2, though no DNA is available to test this call. Germline V CDR1 and CDR2: SEHNR, FQNEAQ (reference sequence). The CDR3 consists of 19 residues. The CDR3 is CASSFSPSGRGRRADTQYF.

The chain joins TRBV11-3 to TRBJ2-2; there is no DNA to check the TCRdb D call of TRBD2. The V gene's germline CDR1 is SGHNT and CDR2 YENEEA. The CDR3 extends over 17 amino acids. The CDR3 spells CASSPTAAGGFGGELFF. The full variable domain, rest sourced from reference TRBV11-3 and TRBJ2-2, is EAGVVQSPRYKIIEKKQPVAFWCNPISGHNTLYWYLQNLGQGPELLIRYENEEAVDDSQLPKDRFSAERLKGVDSTLKIQPAELGDSAVYLCASSPTAAGGFGGELFFGEGSRLTVL.

The V and J genes are TRBV14 and TRBJ2-1; TCRdb proposes TRBD2, but this gene call is untestable without DNA. Looked up from germline, CDR1 is SGHDN and CDR2 is FVKESK. CDR3 length: 13 residues. The CDR3 sequence: CASSQVVAADQFF.

The V call is TRBV10-3, the J call TRBJ1-5; the TCRdb call, TRBD1, lacks DNA for checking. CDR3 length: 15 residues. Germline CDR1 and CDR2: ENHRY and SYGVKD. The CDR3 loop is CAISGQLNSNQPQHF.

The chain combines TRBV20-1 with TRBJ2-5. The V gene's germline CDR1 is DFQATT and CDR2 SNEGSKA (reference sequence). This CDR3 has 13 residues. CDR3 protein: CSARVYTQETQYF.

This rearrangement joins TRBV15 to TRBJ2-3. The CDR3 spans 19 residues. Germline V CDR1 and CDR2: LNHNV, YYDKDF (reference sequence). The CDR3 loop reads CATSRLPFGSRRSGDTQYF.

The V and J genes are TRBV29-1 and TRBJ2-1; without DNA, the TCRdb call of TRBD2 cannot be checked. This CDR3 is built from 13 residues. In germline, CDR1 is SQVTM, CDR2 ANQGSEA. This CDR3 is CSVNSLVGNEQFF.

This sequence joins TRBV30 and TRBJ2-3. The CDR3 loop spans 13 amino acids. CDR1 and CDR2 from the germline V gene are GTSNPN and SVGIG (reference sequence). CDR3 protein: CAWSGFVTDTQYF.

This chain connects TRBV20-1 to TRBJ2-3; TCRdb designates TRBD1, a call that cannot be tested without DNA. The CDR3 sequence is 15 residues long. CDR1 and CDR2 from the germline V gene are DFQATT and SNEGSKA (reference sequence). The CDR3 loop reads CSAVPRGRHTDTQYF.

The rearrangement links TRBV20-1 to TRBJ1-1. Germline V gene lookup returns CDR1 DFQATT and CDR2 SNEGSKA (reference sequence). The CDR3 has 14 amino acids. The CDR3 here is CSARSDGQNTEAFF.